A single sample gave rise to the 26 T cell receptor beta chains below, sequenced in a study of T cell repertoires in cytomegalovirus infection. TCRdb used MiXCR to reprocess the reads, holding one entry per CDR3 protein. The sample shows around 740,000 distinct CDR3 sequences, 35% to 45% of them seen only once. The sample was PBMCs. These receptors were taken from a human donor in good health (CMV status not recorded). Some clones in this sample may be carry-over from other donors' samples.

This clonotype occurred many times. The rearrangement joins TRBV7-6 to TRBJ2-1, with 9 bases identical to TRBD1. This CDR3 spans 15 amino acids. J was trimmed by 5 bases and V by 4 bases; bases with no gene match: 6. CDR1 is SGHVS and CDR2 is FNYEAQ in the germline V gene. The CDR3, as DNA: TGTGCCAGCAGCTCGGGACAGGGTGGGCACAATGAGCAGTTCTTC. Amino acid sequence: CASSSGQGGHNEQFF.

This clonotype was counted ten times or more. The chain has TRBV6-4 and TRBJ2-2, with a tentative D call TRBD1 (6 bases). Trimming shortened V by 3 bases and J by 6 bases, and 11 bases separated the two germline ends. CDR3 size: 14 residues. CDR1 is MRHNA and CDR2 is SNTAGT in the germline V gene. The CDR3 sequence: CASSEGAEAGELFF. CDR3 in DNA: TGTGCCAGCAGTGAGGGGGCGGAAGCCGGGGAGCTGTTTTTT.

The chain joins TRBV28 to TRBJ1-2; 10 nucleotides line up with TRBD1. Germline CDR1 and CDR2: MDHEN and SYDVKM. The CDR3 extends over 15 amino acids. V dropped 4 bases and J dropped 4; count of bases not matched to a gene: 6. The CDR3 sequence is CASSSAGQGTYGYTF. The DNA for the CDR3 is TGTGCCAGCAGTTCCGCGGGACAGGGGACCTATGGCTACACCTTC.

This clonotype showed up many times. CDR3 coding DNA: TGTGCCAGTAGTGTCGTACGTACTGAAGCTTTCTTT. This translates into CASSVVRTEAFF. J is TRBJ1-1 and V is TRBV19, with D hard to call. The CDR3 is 12 amino acids. V lost 5 bases to trimming and J lost 5 bases, with 9 bases between them. The V gene's germline CDR1 is LNHDA and CDR2 SQIVND (reference sequence). The whole variable domain, filled in from reference TRBV19 and TRBJ1-1, reads DGGITQSPKYLFRKEGQNVTLSCEQNLNHDAMYWYRQDPGQGLRLIYYSQIVNDFQKGDIAEGYSVSREKKESFPLTVTSAQKNPTAFYLCASSVVRTEAFFGQGTRLTVV.

The chain joins TRBV28 to TRBJ2-1, with 8 nucleotides matching TRBD2. Per germline, CDR1 MDHEN and CDR2 SYDVKM. The CDR3 totals 14 residues. V trimming: 5 bases; J trimming: 8 bases; junction bases outside the gene matches: 8. CDR3 coding DNA: TGTGCCAGCAGTGTAACTCGGGAGGGCCATGAGCAGTTCTTC. It translates to CASSVTREGHEQFF.

The genes are TRBV7-9 and TRBJ2-1; 9 bases line up with TRBD2. Germline V CDR1 and CDR2: SEHNR, FQNEAQ (reference sequence). The CDR3 consists of 16 residues. Trimming at V came to 5 bases and at J to 4 bases, leaving 9 bases not matched to a gene. DNA for the CDR3: TGTGCCAGCAGCGAAGATACTAGCGGGCCTTACAATGAGCAGTTCTTC. Translation gives CASSEDTSGPYNEQFF.

The V and J genes are TRBV5-6 and TRBJ1-5; possibly TRBD1 for D (6 bases). This CDR3 region has 15 residues. Trimming left V 3 bases short and J 5 bases short, with 15 bases between. Germline V lookup: CDR1 SGHDT, CDR2 YYEEEE. CDR3 bases: TGTGCCAGCAGCTACGGATTACAGGGAGATCAGCCCCAGCATTTT. It codes for CASSYGLQGDQPQHF.

This clonotype has just a few counts. The genes are TRBV7-3 and TRBJ1-1; D unresolved. CDR3 size: 15 residues. The germline V gene has CDR1 SGHTA and CDR2 FQGTGA. V lost 4 bases and J 1 base, leaving 13 bases between the germline ends. The CDR3 spells CASSSTPGSNTEAFF. In DNA form, the CDR3 reads TGTGCCAGCAGCTCGACGCCGGGATCGAACACTGAAGCTTTCTTT.

The V call is TRBV27, the J call TRBJ2-3; the D gene is possibly TRBD1 (5 bases). Germline V gene sequence: CDR1 MNHEY, CDR2 SMNVEV (reference sequence). Between the trimmed V and J ends, which lost 6 bases and 3 bases, there was a span of 10 bases. There are 13 residues in the CDR3. CDR3 protein: CASRPSGTDTQYF. The DNA for the CDR3 is TGTGCCAGCAGACCCTCAGGGACAGATACGCAGTATTTT.

This clonotype was detected a few times. The chain links TRBV6-1 to TRBJ1-2; a possible D gene is TRBD1 (6 bases). V lost 3 bases to trimming and J lost 4 bases, with 9 bases between them. The CDR3 extends over 13 amino acids. CDR1 is MNHNS, CDR2 SASEGT, per germline. CDR3 sequence reads: CASSEGAGYGYTF. DNA for the CDR3: TGTGCCAGCAGTGAGGGGGCCGGCTATGGCTACACCTTC.

The chain recombines TRBV11-3 with TRBJ1-1; TRBD1 matches 7 bases. V dropped 4 bases and J dropped 0; count of bases not matched to a gene: 11. Germline CDR1 is SGHNT and CDR2 is YENEEA. This CDR3 has 17 amino acids. The CDR3 loop reads CASSYGQAENMNTEAFF. CDR3 in DNA: TGTGCCAGCAGCTACGGACAGGCGGAGAACATGAACACTGAAGCTTTCTTT.

The rearrangement links TRBV2 to TRBJ2-2, with 9 bases lining up with TRBD1. V shed 4 bases and J 4 bases; nucleotides not matched to a gene: 4. Germline assignment: CDR1 SNHLY and CDR2 FYNNEI. This CDR3 comprises 15 residues. CDR3 DNA: TGTGCCAGCAGTGTATCGACAGGGGGCACCGGGGAGCTGTTTTTT. Its translation: CASSVSTGGTGELFF. The full variable domain, completed using reference TRBV2 and TRBJ2-2, is EPEVTQTPSHQVTQMGQEVILRCVPISNHLYFYWYRQILGQKVEFLVSFYNNEISEKSEIFDDQFSVERPDGSNFTLKIRSTKLEDSAMYFCASSVSTGGTGELFFGEGSRLTVL.

The chain couples TRBV6-6 to TRBJ2-7, with TRBD1 matching 9 bases. Losses at the gene ends were 5 bases for V and 6 bases for J; bases not matched to a gene: 14. Looked up from germline, CDR1 is MNHNY and CDR2 is SVGAGI (reference sequence). The CDR3 contains 16 residues. CDR3 region: CASSTTKGQGLAEQYF. CDR3 in DNA: TGTGCCAGCAGTACAACTAAAGGACAGGGGTTGGCCGAGCAGTACTTC.

This chain connects TRBV4-1 to TRBJ1-1; no clear D gene. V shed 9 bases and J shed 6 bases, with 23 bases lying between them. Germline CDR1 MGHRA, CDR2 YSYEKL. CDR3 size: 15 residues. The CDR3 here is CARPRATGAYSEAFF. In nucleotides, the CDR3 is TGCGCCAGACCCCGGGCTACGGGAGCCTACTCTGAAGCTTTCTTT.

The gene calls are TRBV4-1 and TRBJ1-1; D not resolved. This CDR3 contains 11 residues. The V and J ends lost 0 bases and 10 bases respectively, with 6 bases between them. From germline, CDR1 is MGHRA and CDR2 YSYEKL. The CDR3 DNA reads as TGCGCCAGCAGCCAAGATGGTGGAGCTTTCTTT. Encoded protein: CASSQDGGAFF.

The V and J genes are TRBV5-6 and TRBJ1-1, with a tentative D call TRBD1 (5 bases). Germline V lookup: CDR1 SGHDT, CDR2 YYEEEE. The V and J ends lost 4 bases and 0 bases respectively, with 10 bases between them. The CDR3 has 14 amino acids. The CDR3 reads CASSETVLNTEAFF. The CDR3 DNA follows: TGTGCCAGCAGCGAGACAGTCTTGAACACTGAAGCTTTCTTT.

The rearrangement uses TRBV7-2 and TRBJ1-4; D unresolved. CDR3 size: 18 residues. The V gene's germline CDR1 is SGHTA and CDR2 FQGNSA. V was trimmed by 2 bases and J by 7 bases, leaving 23 bases between them. The CDR3 here is CASSLSIGVPRPGEKLFF. For the CDR3, the DNA is TGTGCCAGCAGCTTATCCATTGGGGTGCCTAGGCCGGGTGAAAAACTGTTTTTT.

This clonotype was counted at least ten times. This chain connects TRBV5-6 to TRBJ1-1; D possibly corresponds to TRBD1 (6 bases). Germline lookup yields CDR1 SGHDT and CDR2 YYEEEE. CDR3 size: 14 residues. The ends were cut back, 0 bases at V and 1 base at J, with 7 bases in the middle. The CDR3 loop reads CASSLGQANTEAFF. In DNA, the CDR3 is TGTGCCAGCAGCTTGGGACAGGCGAACACTGAAGCTTTCTTT.

This chain joins TRBV19 and TRBJ1-5, with D hard to call. Germline CDR1 reads LNHDA; CDR2 reads SQIVND (reference sequence). This CDR3 is 17 amino acids long. V was clipped by 5 bases and J by 2 bases, with 19 bases between them. CDR3 loop: CASSADLGGLGNQPQHF. CDR3 DNA: TGTGCCAGTAGTGCGGATCTGGGAGGGTTGGGCAATCAGCCCCAGCATTTT.

V usage is TRBV29-1 and J usage is TRBJ2-7; TRBD1 agrees at 10 bases. Germline CDR1 is SQVTM and CDR2 is ANQGSEA. The CDR3 loop spans 13 amino acids. The ends lost 3 bases at V and 3 bases at J; junction bases unmatched: 2. The CDR3 nucleotides are TGCAGCGTTGAGTGGACAGGGGGCTACGAGCAGTACTTC. This translates into CSVEWTGGYEQYF.

A few counts support this clonotype. The chain employs TRBV6-2 or TRBV6-3 and TRBJ1-5; a weak D match, TRBD1 (5 bases). This CDR3 has 16 residues. From germline, CDR1 is MNHEY and CDR2 SVGEGT. V was shortened by 3 bases and J by 4 bases, with 16 bases between the two germline ends. CDR3 in amino acids: CASSYFAGPGNQPQHF. The CDR3 coding sequence is TGTGCCAGCAGTTATTTTGCAGGGCCTGGGAATCAGCCCCAGCATTTT.

This clonotype was seen only a few times. J is TRBJ1-2 and V is TRBV18; unclear D gene. V lost 2 bases to trimming and J lost 4 bases, with 11 bases between them. Germline-derived CDR1 and CDR2 are KGHSH and LQKENI. The CDR3 sequence is 14 residues long. CDR3 bases: TGTGCCAGCTCACCAAAGCCCGGGCCCTATGGCTACACCTTC. It yields the protein CASSPKPGPYGYTF. The entire variable domain, with the rest obtained from reference TRBV18 and TRBJ1-2, is as follows: NAGVMQNPRHLVRRRGQEARLRCSPMKGHSHVYWYRQLPEEGLKFMVYLQKENIIDESGMPKERFSAEFPKEGPSILRIQQVVRGDSAAYFCASSPKPGPYGYTFGSGTRLTVV.

This chain connects TRBV7-4 to TRBJ1-1; D gene uncertain. The V end was cut by 5 bases, the J end by 8 bases, with 12 bases between. Germline CDR1 SGHVT, CDR2 SQSDAQ. The CDR3 is made up of 12 amino acids. The CDR3 region is CASSRDPQEAFF. The CDR3 bases are TGTGCCAGCAGCCGCGATCCCCAGGAAGCTTTCTTT.

V is TRBV2 and J is TRBJ1-1; D gene unclear. Looked up from germline, CDR1 is SNHLY and CDR2 is FYNNEI. The CDR3 is 13 residues long. V was cut by 6 bases and J by 5 bases, with 13 bases left in between. The DNA for the CDR3 is TGTGCCAGCAGCCAGCAGGTTCAGACTGAAGCTTTCTTT. Its translation is CASSQQVQTEAFF.

This rearrangement joins TRBV2 to TRBJ2-4; 7 bases fit TRBD1. This CDR3 has 13 amino acids. The trim removed 10 bases at V and 4 bases at J, leaving 7 bases unmatched. Germline CDR1 is SNHLY and CDR2 is FYNNEI. The CDR3 is CAIPDRVKNIQYF. In nucleotides, the CDR3 is TGTGCCATCCCTGACAGGGTTAAAAACATTCAGTACTTC. Drawing the rest from reference TRBV2 and TRBJ2-4, the complete variable domain is EPEVTQTPSHQVTQMGQEVILRCVPISNHLYFYWYRQILGQKVEFLVSFYNNEISEKSEIFDDQFSVERPDGSNFTLKIRSTKLEDSAMYFCAIPDRVKNIQYFGAGTRLSVL.

The rearrangement joins TRBV28 to TRBJ1-2, with D hard to call. Germline lookup yields CDR1 MDHEN and CDR2 SYDVKM. The length of the CDR3 is 13 residues. The V end was cut by 3 bases, the J end by 8 bases, with 13 bases between. CDR3 sequence: CASSFILPEGYTF. CDR3 in DNA: TGTGCCAGCAGTTTTATCTTGCCCGAGGGCTACACCTTC.